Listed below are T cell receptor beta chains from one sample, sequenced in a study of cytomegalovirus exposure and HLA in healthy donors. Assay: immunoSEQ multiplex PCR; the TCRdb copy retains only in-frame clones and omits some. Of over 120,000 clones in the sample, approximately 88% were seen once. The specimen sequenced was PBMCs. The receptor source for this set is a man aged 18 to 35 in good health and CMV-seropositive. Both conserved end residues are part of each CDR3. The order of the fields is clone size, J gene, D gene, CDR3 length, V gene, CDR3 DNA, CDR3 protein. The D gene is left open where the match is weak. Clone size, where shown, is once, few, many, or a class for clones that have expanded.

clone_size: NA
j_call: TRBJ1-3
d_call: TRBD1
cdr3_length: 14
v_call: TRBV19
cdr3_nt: TGTGCCAGTAGCCTTACAGGGGCTGGAAACACCATATATTTT
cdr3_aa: CASSLTGAGNTIYF

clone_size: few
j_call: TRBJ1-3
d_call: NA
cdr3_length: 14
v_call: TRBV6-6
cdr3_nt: TGTGCCAGCAGTTATGAGTCCTCTGGAAACACCATATATTTT
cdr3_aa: CASSYESSGNTIYF

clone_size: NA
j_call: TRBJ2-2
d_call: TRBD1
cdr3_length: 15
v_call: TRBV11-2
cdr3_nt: TGTGCCAGCAGGAAAACAGGGGCGAACACCGGGGAGCTGTTTTTT
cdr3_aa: CASRKTGANTGELFF

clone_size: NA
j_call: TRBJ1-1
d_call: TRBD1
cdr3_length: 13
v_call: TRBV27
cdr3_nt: TGTGCCAGCAGATTACAGGGGGCCACTGAAGCTTTCTTT
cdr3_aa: CASRLQGATEAFF

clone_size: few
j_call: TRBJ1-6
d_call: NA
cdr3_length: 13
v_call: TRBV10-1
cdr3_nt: TGCGCCAGCAGTGAAACGGGTAATTCACCCCTCCACTTT
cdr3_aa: CASSETGNSPLHF

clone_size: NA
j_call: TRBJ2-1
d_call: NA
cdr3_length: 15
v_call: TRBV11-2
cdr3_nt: TGTGCCAGCAGCTTGCCCGGGGGTAAGGGCAATGAGCAGTTCTTC
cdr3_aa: CASSLPGGKGNEQFF

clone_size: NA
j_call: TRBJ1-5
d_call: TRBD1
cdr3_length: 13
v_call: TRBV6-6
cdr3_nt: TGTGCCACCCGGACAGGTGCCAATCAGCCCCAGCATTTT
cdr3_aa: CATRTGANQPQHF

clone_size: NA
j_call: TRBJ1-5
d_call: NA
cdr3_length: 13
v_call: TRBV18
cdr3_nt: TGTGCCAGCTCACCCCCGGGCAATCAGCCCCAGCATTTT
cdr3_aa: CASSPPGNQPQHF

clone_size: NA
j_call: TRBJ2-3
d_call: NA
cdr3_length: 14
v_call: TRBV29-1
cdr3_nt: TGCAGCGTTTGGACTGGCGAAAACACAGATACGCAGTATTTT
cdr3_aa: CSVWTGENTDTQYF

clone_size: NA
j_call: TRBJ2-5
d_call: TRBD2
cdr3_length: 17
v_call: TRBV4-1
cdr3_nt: TGCGCCAGCTCCCCGGGACTAGCGGGTTATCTACAAGAGACCCAGTACTTC
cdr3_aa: CASSPGLAGYLQETQYF

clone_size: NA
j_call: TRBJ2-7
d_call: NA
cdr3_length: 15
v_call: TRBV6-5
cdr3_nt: TGTGCCAGCAGTTCCCCAGGGGCGCCATCCTACGAGCAGTACTTC
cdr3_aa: CASSSPGAPSYEQYF

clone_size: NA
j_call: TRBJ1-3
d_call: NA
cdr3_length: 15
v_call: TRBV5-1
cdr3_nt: TGCGCCAGCAGCTTAGACACATCGAAAGGAAACACCATATATTTT
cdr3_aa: CASSLDTSKGNTIYF

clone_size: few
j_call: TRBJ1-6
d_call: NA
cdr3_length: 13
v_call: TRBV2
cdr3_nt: TGTGCCAGCTCCAGGGAAATGGACTCACCCCTCCACTTT
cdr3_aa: CASSREMDSPLHF

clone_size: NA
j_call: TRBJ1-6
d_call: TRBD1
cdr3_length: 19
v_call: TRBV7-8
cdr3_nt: TGTGCCAGCAGCCATACAGGGGGCTGGAGGGGCCCGCGATTATCACCCCTCCACTTT
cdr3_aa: CASSHTGGWRGPRLSPLHF

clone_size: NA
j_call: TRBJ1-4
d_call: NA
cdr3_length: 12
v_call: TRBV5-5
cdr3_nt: TGTGCCAGCAGCTTGTCGGGGGGAAAACTGTTTTTT
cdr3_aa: CASSLSGGKLFF

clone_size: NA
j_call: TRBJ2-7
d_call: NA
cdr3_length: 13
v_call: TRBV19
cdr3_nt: TGTGCCAGTAGTCCAGGGGTTGCGTACGAGCAGTACTTC
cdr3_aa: CASSPGVAYEQYF

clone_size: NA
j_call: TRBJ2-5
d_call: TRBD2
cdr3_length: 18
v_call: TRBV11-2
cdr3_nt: TGTGCCAGCAGCTTAGGAAGAGGCAGCGGGGGCCTTCAAGAGACCCAGTACTTC
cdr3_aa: CASSLGRGSGGLQETQYF

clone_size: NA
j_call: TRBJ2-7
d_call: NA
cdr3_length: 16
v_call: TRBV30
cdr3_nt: TGTGCCTGGAGTGTATTCGGGATCGGATTATCCTACGAGCAGTACTTC
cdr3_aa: CAWSVFGIGLSYEQYF

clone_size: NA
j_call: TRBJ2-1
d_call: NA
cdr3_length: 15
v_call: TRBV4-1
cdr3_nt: TGCGCCAGCAGCCAAGACAGGGGTGAGGACAATGAGCAGTTCTTC
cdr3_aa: CASSQDRGEDNEQFF

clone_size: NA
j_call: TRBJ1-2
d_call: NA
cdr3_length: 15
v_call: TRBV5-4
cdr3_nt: TGTGCCAGCAGCTTGCAGGGGCGCCCGGCCTATGGCTACACCTTC
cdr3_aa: CASSLQGRPAYGYTF

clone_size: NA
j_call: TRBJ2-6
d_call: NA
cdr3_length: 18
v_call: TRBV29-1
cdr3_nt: TGCAGCGTTGAAGAGTTTCCGGGGAGGGGGACTGGGGCCAACGTCCTGACTTTC
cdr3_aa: CSVEEFPGRGTGANVLTF

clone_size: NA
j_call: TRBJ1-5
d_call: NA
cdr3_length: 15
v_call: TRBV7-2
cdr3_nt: TGTGCCAGCAGCTCACAGGGAAATAGCAATCAGCCCCAGCATTTT
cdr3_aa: CASSSQGNSNQPQHF